Below are 30 T cell receptor beta chains sequenced from a single sample in a study of T cells in localized non-small cell lung cancer. Assay: immunoSEQ multiplex PCR; the TCRdb copy retains only in-frame clones and omits some. The table has about 72,000 clones, 80% to 90% seen once; the top ten hold roughly 14%. The sequences come from peripheral blood, collected before any cancer treatment. The receptors stem from an older female donor with stage I lung adenocarcinoma.

A few counts support this clone. The rearrangement uses TRBV5-1 and TRBJ2-1, with D uncertain. Germline CDR1 reads SGHRS; CDR2 reads YFSETQ. V dropped 4 bases and J dropped 0 bases, with 14 bases sitting between them. The CDR3 has 16 amino acids. CDR3 DNA: TGCGCCAGCAGCCTTTCAGTCCTTGGCTCCTACAATGAGCAGTTCTTC. Its protein is CASSLSVLGSYNEQFF.

This chain joins TRBV28 and TRBJ1-5, with 12 bases matching TRBD1. The CDR3 extends over 16 amino acids. J gave up 5 bases and V 8 bases, and 10 bases lay outside the gene matches. The V gene's germline CDR1 is MDHEN and CDR2 SYDVKM. The CDR3: CASPSPGQGAHQPQHF. The CDR3 DNA reads as TGTGCCAGCCCCTCCCCGGGACAGGGGGCGCATCAGCCCCAGCATTTT.

The V and J genes are TRBV5-4 and TRBJ1-2; TRBD1 is a possible D gene (6 bases). V gave up 0 bases and J gave up 3 bases, with 9 bases separating them. The CDR3 is 14 residues long. Germline-derived CDR1 and CDR2 are SGHNT and YYREEE (reference sequence). CDR3 amino acids: CASSLEGGYYGYTF. The CDR3 nucleotides are TGTGCCAGCAGCTTGGAGGGGGGTTACTATGGCTACACCTTC.

The V call is TRBV6-6, the J call TRBJ2-6, with D perhaps TRBD1 (6 bases). The germline CDR1 and CDR2 sequences are MNHNY and SVGAGI (reference sequence). V was shortened by 6 bases and J by 3 bases, with 9 bases between the two germline ends. The CDR3 loop spans 14 amino acids. The DNA for the CDR3 is TGTGCCAGCAGGTCAGGGGTTGGGGCCAACGTCCTGACTTTC. Translating it yields CASRSGVGANVLTF.

The J gene is TRBJ2-1, the V gene TRBV19; weak D call: TRBD2 (5 bases). The CDR3 is 13 amino acids. Germline V gene data show CDR1 as LNHDA and CDR2 as SQIVND (reference sequence). The germline V and J ends were trimmed by 3 bases and 3 bases, with 6 bases remaining between them. The CDR3 DNA follows: TGTGCCAGTAGTATGGGGAGCTACAATGAGCAGTTCTTC. Protein: CASSMGSYNEQFF.

In DNA form, the CDR3 reads TGTGCCAGTAAGTCAGGGCATAGCAATCAGCCCCAGCATTTT. Its protein is CASKSGHSNQPQHF. The V gene is TRBV19, the J gene TRBJ1-5; a possible D gene is TRBD1 (5 bases). This CDR3 contains 14 residues. V shed 7 bases and J shed 0 bases, with 10 bases lying between them. The germline V gene has CDR1 LNHDA and CDR2 SQIVND (reference sequence).

This clone has just a few counts. The chain employs TRBV18 and TRBJ2-2; the match to TRBD1 covers 8 bases. This CDR3 is 15 amino acids long. CDR1 KGHSH and CDR2 LQKENI come from the germline V gene. V lost 3 bases to trimming and J lost 1 base; unmatched junction nucleotides: 1. CDR3 nucleotide sequence: TGTGCCAGCTCACCGGGACAGGAGAACACCGGGGAGCTGTTTTTT. It translates to CASSPGQENTGELFF.

V gene TRBV5-5 combines with J gene TRBJ2-1; D is unresolved. V dropped 1 base and J dropped 4 bases, with 12 bases sitting between them. The CDR3 runs to 15 residues. In germline, CDR1 is SGHKS, CDR2 YYEKEE (reference sequence). The CDR3 is CASSLRRALYNEQFF. CDR3 in DNA: TGTGCCAGCAGCTTGCGTCGGGCCCTATACAATGAGCAGTTCTTC.

The gene calls are TRBV19 and TRBJ1-2; 7 bases fit TRBD1. The CDR3 has 16 residues. V trimming: 4 bases; J trimming: 4 bases; junction bases outside the gene matches: 12. Germline CDR1 reads LNHDA; CDR2 reads SQIVND (reference sequence). CDR3 nucleotide sequence: TGTGCCAGTAGTACCCAGTCGGAGGGGGCAATCTATGGCTACACCTTC. Amino acid sequence: CASSTQSEGAIYGYTF. The full variable domain, completed using reference TRBV19 and TRBJ1-2, is DGGITQSPKYLFRKEGQNVTLSCEQNLNHDAMYWYRQDPGQGLRLIYYSQIVNDFQKGDIAEGYSVSREKKESFPLTVTSAQKNPTAFYLCASSTQSEGAIYGYTFGSGTRLTVV.

The chain has TRBV5-1 and TRBJ2-7; D remains ambiguous. Germline CDR1 and CDR2: SGHRS and YFSETQ. This CDR3 has 12 residues. Deletions cut 1 base from V and 4 bases from J, with 6 bases between. CDR3: CASSLTTYEQYF. In DNA, the CDR3 is TGCGCCAGCAGCTTGACGACTTACGAGCAGTACTTC.

The rearrangement uses TRBV18 and TRBJ1-2; 7 bases line up with TRBD1. The CDR3 is 17 residues long. Germline lookup yields CDR1 KGHSH and CDR2 LQKENI. After removal of 0 bases from V and 2 bases from J, the junction contained 9 bases not matched to a gene. The CDR3 is CASSPPAQGVLNYGYTF. DNA of the CDR3: TGTGCCAGCTCACCACCGGCCCAGGGGGTCTTAAACTATGGCTACACCTTC. Combining the CDR3 with reference TRBV18 and TRBJ1-2 gives the whole variable domain NAGVMQNPRHLVRRRGQEARLRCSPMKGHSHVYWYRQLPEEGLKFMVYLQKENIIDESGMPKERFSAEFPKEGPSILRIQQVVRGDSAAYFCASSPPAQGVLNYGYTFGSGTRLTVV.

This clone was detected once. The chain employs TRBV6-5 and TRBJ2-7, with 8 bases that match TRBD1. From germline, CDR1 is MNHEY and CDR2 SVGAGI. V lost 4 bases, J lost 5 bases, and 7 bases stayed unmatched. This CDR3 is built from 14 residues. The CDR3 bases are TGTGCCAGCAGTTTGGGGACAGGTTCCCACGAGCAGTACTTC. Translating it yields CASSLGTGSHEQYF.

CDR3 sequence (DNA): TGTGCCAGCAGCTCCCCGGGGCCCATTAACACTGAAGCTTTCTTT. It specifies CASSSPGPINTEAFF. The chain carries TRBV7-2 and TRBJ1-1; D perhaps matches TRBD1 (5 bases). V was shortened by 4 bases and J by 2 bases, with 14 bases between the two germline ends. This CDR3 comprises 15 residues. Germline values: CDR1 SGHTA, CDR2 FQGNSA.

This chain's CDR3 is CASSLSGSPQINTQYF. CDR3 nucleotide sequence: TGTGCCAGCAGCTTAAGCGGGAGCCCTCAGATTAATACGCAGTATTTT. The chain carries TRBV13 and TRBJ2-3; 8 bases are a match to TRBD2. CDR3 length: 16 residues. In germline, CDR1 is PRHDT, CDR2 FYEKMQ (reference sequence). V lost 2 bases, J lost 7 bases, and 11 bases stayed unmatched.

This CDR3 is CASSFHTGAQETQYF. The CDR3 DNA sequence: TGTGCCAGCAGTTTCCACACAGGGGCCCAAGAGACCCAGTACTTC. The gene calls are TRBV27 and TRBJ2-5; TRBD1 aligns across 7 bases. V dropped 3 bases and J dropped 1; count of bases not matched to a gene: 5. The CDR3 covers 15 residues. The germline CDR1 and CDR2 sequences are MNHEY and SMNVEV (reference sequence).

The gene calls are TRBV28 and TRBJ1-1; no clear D. Germline V lookup: CDR1 MDHEN, CDR2 SYDVKM. V was pared by 2 bases and J by 5 bases, with 9 bases between. The CDR3 is 13 residues long. The CDR3 is CASSLTTRTEAFF. The CDR3 region has the DNA TGTGCCAGCAGTTTAACCACCCGGACTGAAGCTTTCTTT. The full variable domain, rest sourced from reference TRBV28 and TRBJ1-1, is DVKVTQSSRYLVKRTGEKVFLECVQDMDHENMFWYRQDPGLGLRLIYFSYDVKMKEKGDIPEGYSVSREKKERFSLILESASTNQTSMYLCASSLTTRTEAFFGQGTRLTVV.

The V call is TRBV30, the J call TRBJ2-7; the D is unclear. Between the trimmed V and J ends, which lost 0 bases and 0 bases, there was a span of 9 bases. Germline V gene sequence: CDR1 GTSNPN, CDR2 SVGIG (reference sequence). The CDR3 has 14 residues. The CDR3 here is CAWSVGRGSYEQYF. CDR3 coding DNA: TGTGCCTGGAGTGTAGGACGCGGCTCCTACGAGCAGTACTTC. The full variable domain, in which reference TRBV30 and TRBJ2-7 provide the parts outside the CDR3, is SQTIHQWPATLVQPVGSPLSLECTVEGTSNPNLYWYRQAAGRGLQLLFYSVGIGQISSEVPQNLSASRPQDRQFILSSKKLLLSDSGFYLCAWSVGRGSYEQYFGPGTRLTVT.

This clone was detected only once. The gene calls are TRBV18 and TRBJ2-7; 7 nucleotides align to TRBD1. The germline CDR1 and CDR2 sequences are KGHSH and LQKENI. The V segment lost 1 base and the J segment 3 bases; nucleotides outside the gene matches: 6. This CDR3 spans 15 amino acids. CDR3 DNA sequence: TGTGCCAGCTCACCACAGGGGGCTATCATCTACGAGCAGTACTTC. It codes for CASSPQGAIIYEQYF.

For this clone: Other DNA sequences in the same sample also yield this CDR3. The V and J genes are TRBV5-1 and TRBJ1-1, with 7 positions matching TRBD1. Germline values: CDR1 SGHRS, CDR2 YFSETQ. CDR3 size: 14 residues. Trimming cost V 0 bases and J 7 bases; bases outside gene matches: 6. CDR3 loop: CASSLADRVNEAFF. CDR3 DNA sequence: TGCGCCAGCAGCTTGGCAGACAGGGTTAATGAAGCTTTCTTT. The full variable domain, in which reference TRBV5-1 and TRBJ1-1 provide the parts outside the CDR3, is KAGVTQTPRYLIKTRGQQVTLSCSPISGHRSVSWYQQTPGQGLQFLFEYFSETQRNKGNFPGRFSGRQFSNSRSEMNVSTLELGDSALYLCASSLADRVNEAFFGQGTRLTVV.

The chain carries TRBV11-3 and TRBJ1-1; D is uncertain. The V end lost 4 bases, the J end lost 1 base, and 10 bases lay between the germline ends. The CDR3 is made up of 14 amino acids. CDR1 SGHNT and CDR2 YENEEA come from the germline V gene. This CDR3 reads CASSSIWGNTEAFF. In DNA, the CDR3 is TGTGCCAGCAGCTCTATTTGGGGGAACACTGAAGCTTTCTTT.

The chain employs TRBV2 and TRBJ2-7; D possibly uses TRBD1 or TRBD2 (5 bases each). Trimming stripped 7 bases from V and 3 bases from J, with 10 bases between. Germline V gives CDR1 SNHLY, CDR2 FYNNEI. This CDR3 is 12 amino acids long. CDR3 protein: CASTGTLYEQYF. For the CDR3, the DNA is TGTGCCAGCACTGGGACCCTCTACGAGCAGTACTTC.

The rearrangement links TRBV5-1 to TRBJ1-3; D remains unclear. The CDR3 is made up of 16 amino acids. Trimming took 4 bases from V and 0 from J, leaving 14 bases between them. CDR1 is SGHRS, CDR2 YFSETQ, per germline. The CDR3 region has the DNA TGCGCCAGCAGCAGCCGTGAGTCGAGCTCTGGAAACACCATATATTTT. Its translation: CASSSRESSSGNTIYF.

Turning to this clone: One end of the junction varies from germline; a read error may be responsible. CDR3 bases: TGTGCTAGCAGCTCCGGACAGGGGGCCCCGGGACAGCCCCAGCATTTT. This codes for CASSSGQGAPGQPQHF. This chain joins TRBV7-7 and TRBJ1-5, with TRBD1 matching over 11 bases. In germline, CDR1 is SSHAT, CDR2 FNYEAQ (reference sequence). This CDR3 comprises 16 residues. The variable domain in full, completed from reference TRBV7-7 and TRBJ1-5, reads GAGVSQSPRYKVTKRGQDVTLRCDPISSHATLYWYQQALGQGPEFLTYFNYEAQPDKSGLPSDRFSAERPEGSISTLTIQRTEQRDSAMYRCASSSGQGAPGQPQHFGDGTRLSIL.

The chain couples TRBV10-2 to TRBJ2-1; TRBD2 matches 9 bases. The CDR3 is 15 amino acids. Germline V CDR1 and CDR2: WSHSY, SAAADI. V lost 3 bases and J lost 8; bases outside the gene matches: 8. Written as DNA, the CDR3 is TGCGCCAGCAGTGATTGGCGGGGGGGCCGGGATGAGCAGTTCTTC. It encodes CASSDWRGGRDEQFF.

The table lists this clone with a count of one. This sequence joins TRBV5-1 and TRBJ2-1; D uncertain. Trimming left V 6 bases short and J 3 bases short, with 10 bases between. This CDR3 region has 13 residues. The germline V gene has CDR1 SGHRS and CDR2 YFSETQ. CDR3 DNA sequence: TGCGCCAGCACCGGGCAGCTCTACAATGAGCAGTTCTTC. This codes for CASTGQLYNEQFF. The full variable domain, in which reference TRBV5-1 and TRBJ2-1 provide the parts outside the CDR3, is KAGVTQTPRYLIKTRGQQVTLSCSPISGHRSVSWYQQTPGQGLQFLFEYFSETQRNKGNFPGRFSGRQFSNSRSEMNVSTLELGDSALYLCASTGQLYNEQFFGPGTRLTVL.

The rearrangement uses TRBV18 and TRBJ1-1; the D is unclear. The CDR3 extends over 15 amino acids. V dropped 4 bases and J dropped 6 bases, with 18 bases sitting between them. Germline loops: CDR1 KGHSH, CDR2 LQKENI. The CDR3 nucleotides are TGTGCCAGCTCACGAACCGCCGCTGAGTCGGCTGAAGCTTTCTTT. Translation gives CASSRTAAESAEAFF.

V is TRBV11-2 and J is TRBJ1-3; TRBD1 might be the D (5 bases). Trimming took off 0 bases at V and 0 bases at J, with 21 bases between the two ends. The CDR3 is made up of 20 amino acids. Germline V CDR1 and CDR2: SGHAT, FQNNGV. CDR3 DNA sequence: TGTGCCAGCAGCTTAGATGGGGGGGGTTACATATTCCCCTCTGGAAACACCATATATTTT. It is translated as CASSLDGGGYIFPSGNTIYF.

The chain has TRBV9 and TRBJ2-1, with D hard to call. The length of the CDR3 is 14 residues. Germline-derived CDR1 and CDR2 are SGDLS and YYNGEE. V lost 0 bases and J lost 10, with 14 bases in between. The CDR3 DNA sequence: TGTGCCAGCAGCGTAGGCGGTGTCCTATCGGAGCAGTTCTTC. This sequence encodes CASSVGGVLSEQFF.

This sequence joins TRBV7-8 and TRBJ2-3, with 9 positions matching TRBD2. V gave up 4 bases and J gave up 0 bases; unmatched junction bases: 2. This CDR3 has 15 residues. Germline V gene sequence: CDR1 SGHVS, CDR2 FQNEAQ. CDR3 region: CASSSLAGSTDTQYF. CDR3 nucleotides: TGTGCCAGCAGCTCTCTAGCGGGGAGCACAGATACGCAGTATTTT. Variable domain in full (rest from reference TRBV7-8 and TRBJ2-3): GAGVSQSPRYKVAKRGQDVALRCDPISGHVSLFWYQQALGQGPEFLTYFQNEAQLDKSGLPSDRFFAERPEGSVSTLKIQRTQQEDSAVYLCASSSLAGSTDTQYFGPGTRLTVL.

The J gene is TRBJ2-7, the V gene TRBV7-2; tentatively, D is TRBD2 (6 bases). The CDR3 has 13 residues. Per the germline V gene, CDR1 is SGHTA and CDR2 is FQGNSA. The V end was cut by 2 bases, the J end by 2 bases, with 7 bases between. Here the CDR3 DNA reads TGTGCCAGCAGCTTAACGGGGGCCTACGAGCAGTACTTC. Translated: CASSLTGAYEQYF.